This passage covers 21 T cell receptor beta chains from one sample sequenced in a study of OX40 agonist ivuxolimab in advanced cancers. This table comes from immunoSEQ multiplex PCR, and its TCRdb copy is limited to in-frame clones, with some not included. The sample shows 30,000 to 35,000 clones, roughly 90% of them seen only once. Sequenced material: CD4+ or CD8+ T cells sorted from blood, taken in a trial of the OX40 agonist ivuxolimab. The source is an adult with an advanced solid tumor such as melanoma, head and neck, liver or kidney cancer.

This clone was seen only a few times. The chain employs TRBV10-1 and TRBJ2-7; TRBD1 is a possible D gene (6 bases). The CDR3 runs to 13 residues. The V gene's germline CDR1 is WNHNN and CDR2 SYGVQD (reference sequence). Deletions cut 5 bases from V and 3 bases from J, with 11 bases between. The CDR3 DNA reads as TGCGCCAGCAGTTCGGACAGTATCTACGAGCAGTACTTC. Translated, it gives CASSSDSIYEQYF.

This chain connects TRBV13 to TRBJ2-3, with 8 nucleotides matching TRBD2. CDR1 and CDR2 from the germline V gene are PRHDT and FYEKMQ (reference sequence). V lost 1 base and J lost 4; bases outside the gene matches: 10. There are 17 residues in the CDR3. Here the CDR3 DNA reads TGTGCCAGCAGCTTAGAGATTAGCGGGGAAGAGGCAGATACGCAGTATTTT. This encodes CASSLEISGEEADTQYF.

V usage is TRBV4-1 and J usage is TRBJ2-7; possible D gene TRBD2, 5 bases. The CDR3 is made up of 13 amino acids. Germline lookup yields CDR1 MGHRA and CDR2 YSYEKL. V shed 4 bases and J shed 1 base, with 8 bases lying between them. CDR3 DNA sequence: TGCGCCAGCAGCCCCGGGGATTCCTACGAGCAGTACTTC. Translating gives CASSPGDSYEQYF.

The rearrangement links TRBV7-9 to TRBJ1-2; possible D gene TRBD1, 6 bases. The CDR3 has 13 residues. Trimming removed 5 bases from V and 7 bases from J, with 14 bases in between. In germline, CDR1 is SEHNR, CDR2 FQNEAQ (reference sequence). CDR3 residues: CASSRDNFFGYTF. The CDR3 DNA reads TGTGCCAGCAGCCGGGACAATTTTTTTGGCTACACCTTC.

In its sample, this clone was seen once. The chain recombines TRBV5-4 with TRBJ1-1; D not resolved. The CDR3 has 13 residues. Germline CDR1 and CDR2: SGHNT and YYREEE (reference sequence). Trimming stripped 0 bases from V and 1 base from J, with 4 bases between. CDR3: CASSLDPNTEAFF. As DNA, the CDR3 is TGTGCCAGCAGCTTGGACCCGAACACTGAAGCTTTCTTT.

A single count supports this clone. This chain joins TRBV5-6 and TRBJ2-7; TRBD2 agrees at 7 bases. The CDR3 totals 15 residues. Germline trimming cut 4 bases from V and 3 bases from J; bases unmatched to any gene: 10. Germline V gene sequence: CDR1 SGHDT, CDR2 YYEEEE. Here the CDR3 reads CASSGSGVDFYEQYF. The CDR3 DNA reads TGTGCCAGCAGCGGAAGCGGGGTAGATTTCTACGAGCAGTACTTC.

This rearrangement joins TRBV7-9 to TRBJ2-1, with D unresolved. Trimming stripped 5 bases from V and 2 bases from J, with 10 bases between. Germline V lookup: CDR1 SEHNR, CDR2 FQNEAQ (reference sequence). The CDR3 totals 14 residues. The chain's CDR3 is CASSADPTYNEQFF. CDR3 nucleotide sequence: TGTGCCAGCAGCGCCGACCCGACCTACAATGAGCAGTTCTTC.

The chain employs TRBV20-1 and TRBJ1-1; D may be TRBD1 (5 bases). Between the trimmed V and J ends, which lost 3 bases and 11 bases, there was a span of 13 bases. The CDR3 is 11 amino acids. Germline V gene sequence: CDR1 DFQATT, CDR2 SNEGSKA (reference sequence). The CDR3 DNA sequence: TGCAGTGCTAGGGGGGGAGGGGAGGCTTTCTTT. Protein sequence: CSARGGGEAFF.

The CDR3 reads CASSLSWNYEQYF. CDR3 coding DNA: TGTGCCAGCAGTTTGAGTTGGAACTACGAGCAGTACTTC. The chain links TRBV27 to TRBJ2-7; D is unresolved. With 3 bases removed from V and 3 bases from J, the gap between germline ends came to 9 bases. This CDR3 has 13 residues. CDR1 is MNHEY, CDR2 SMNVEV, per germline (reference sequence).

The V and J genes are TRBV5-4 and TRBJ2-7; TRBD1 is a possible D gene (6 bases). The CDR3 loop spans 15 amino acids. Trimming removed 0 bases from V and 1 base from J, with 11 bases in between. CDR1 and CDR2 from the germline V gene are SGHNT and YYREEE (reference sequence). The CDR3 nucleotides read TGTGCCAGCAGCTTGGACAGGGCCGTTTCCTACGAGCAGTACTTC. It yields the protein CASSLDRAVSYEQYF.

The J gene is TRBJ2-3, the V gene TRBV27, with D possibly called TRBD1 or TRBD2 (6 bases each). V shed 5 bases and J shed 2 bases, with 20 bases lying between them. Germline loops: CDR1 MNHEY, CDR2 SMNVEV (reference sequence). This CDR3 is built from 17 residues. CDR3 nucleotide sequence: TGTGCCAGCAGTAGCTATTTAGGGGGGCGGGACACAGATACGCAGTATTTT. It is translated as CASSSYLGGRDTDTQYF.

This rearrangement joins TRBV11-1 to TRBJ2-6; D is ambiguous. The CDR3 runs to 16 residues. In germline, CDR1 is SGHAT, CDR2 FQDESV (reference sequence). V was clipped by 3 bases and J by 0 bases, with 9 bases between them. The CDR3 region has the DNA TGTGCCAGCAGCTTGGACGCGCACTCTGGGGCCAACGTCCTGACTTTC. This codes for CASSLDAHSGANVLTF.

V gene TRBV6-5 combines with J gene TRBJ1-1, with D perhaps matching TRBD1 (5 bases). V gave up 8 bases and J gave up 3 bases, with 13 bases separating them. The V gene's germline CDR1 is MNHEY and CDR2 SVGAGI. The CDR3 extends over 13 amino acids. CDR3 sequence reads: CASETTGDTEAFF. The CDR3 coding sequence is TGTGCCAGCGAGACTACGGGGGACACTGAAGCTTTCTTT.

To note about this clone: This sample also contains other DNA sequences that code for the same CDR3. The V and J genes are TRBV9 and TRBJ2-2, with a possible D match to TRBD2 (5 bases). Trimming cost V 0 bases and J 6 bases, with 9 bases left between them. Per germline, CDR1 SGDLS and CDR2 YYNGEE. CDR3 size: 14 residues. CDR3 sequence reads: CASSVGGSAGELFF. The CDR3 DNA reads as TGTGCCAGCAGCGTAGGAGGGTCTGCCGGGGAGCTGTTTTTT.

This clone occurred once. The chain joins TRBV11-2 to TRBJ1-4; tentatively, D is TRBD1 (6 bases). The germline gives CDR1 SGHAT, CDR2 FQNNGV. V was pared by 1 base and J by 5 bases, with 14 bases between. The CDR3 contains 16 residues. As DNA, the CDR3 is TGTGCCAGCAGCTTAGGAAGGCACAGGGCAAATGAAAAACTGTTTTTT. Amino acid sequence: CASSLGRHRANEKLFF.

CDR3 residues: CASSSTGAEAFF. The CDR3 coding sequence is TGTGCCAGCAGTTCGACAGGGGCCGAAGCTTTCTTT. V is TRBV6-5 and J is TRBJ1-1; TRBD1 agrees at 8 bases. From germline, CDR1 is MNHEY and CDR2 SVGAGI. CDR3 length: 12 residues. The V segment lost 4 bases and the J segment 8 bases; nucleotides outside the gene matches: 3.

The chain carries TRBV28 and TRBJ2-5, with D perhaps matching TRBD2 (6 bases). CDR3 size: 14 residues. The germline CDR1 and CDR2 sequences are MDHEN and SYDVKM. Trimming cost V 5 bases and J 7 bases, with 17 bases left between them. CDR3 in DNA: TGTGCCAGCAGTCGGAGGGATCTGGGACGGACCCAGTACTTC. It yields the protein CASSRRDLGRTQYF.

The V and J genes are TRBV18 and TRBJ2-1; 7 bases are a match to TRBD2. Trimming cost V 3 bases and J 7 bases; bases outside gene matches: 0. Germline V lookup: CDR1 KGHSH, CDR2 LQKENI. This CDR3 has 12 amino acids. Written as DNA, the CDR3 is TGTGCCAGCTCACCCGGGGGGAATGAGCAGTTCTTC. Translated: CASSPGGNEQFF. Drawing the rest from reference TRBV18 and TRBJ2-1, the complete variable domain is NAGVMQNPRHLVRRRGQEARLRCSPMKGHSHVYWYRQLPEEGLKFMVYLQKENIIDESGMPKERFSAEFPKEGPSILRIQQVVRGDSAAYFCASSPGGNEQFFGPGTRLTVL.

This sequence joins TRBV9 and TRBJ2-7, with D unclear. The V end lost 0 bases, the J end lost 0 bases, and 7 bases lay between the germline ends. CDR1 and CDR2 from the germline V gene are SGDLS and YYNGEE. The CDR3 has 14 amino acids. CDR3 protein: CASSVGHGSYEQYF. CDR3 in DNA: TGTGCCAGCAGCGTAGGTCACGGCTCCTACGAGCAGTACTTC.

This clone was picked up one time. The chain employs TRBV7-8 and TRBJ2-3, with a tentative D call TRBD2 (6 bases). The germline gives CDR1 SGHVS, CDR2 FQNEAQ. CDR3 length: 16 residues. V gave up 7 bases and J gave up 0 bases, with 17 bases separating them. CDR3 loop: CASTPILAASTDTQYF. The CDR3 coding sequence is TGTGCCAGCACCCCTATTTTAGCGGCTAGCACAGATACGCAGTATTTT.

This rearrangement joins TRBV28 to TRBJ2-2, with D perhaps TRBD1 or TRBD2 (6 bases each). The V end lost 6 bases, the J end lost 5 bases, and 22 bases lay between the germline ends. Germline CDR1 reads MDHEN; CDR2 reads SYDVKM. The CDR3 spans 17 residues. The CDR3 sequence is CASRGPYGGLRTGELFF. CDR3 coding DNA: TGTGCCAGCAGAGGCCCCTATGGGGGGCTGAGGACCGGGGAGCTGTTTTTT.